The 18 T cell receptor beta chains below all came from one sample that was sequenced in a study of T-cell memory formation after mild COVID-19. Using its own MiXCR run on the 5' RACE reads, TCRdb lists one record per CDR3 protein. The sample lists about 390,000 distinct CDR3 sequences; roughly 21% were seen once. The sequencing sample was made of PBMCs or a T cell subset sorted from them (not recorded which). The origin of the receptors is an adult woman who had mild COVID-19 (a few samples of this study predate the infection). Cell type and time point are not known.

The chain joins TRBV25-1 to TRBJ2-3, with 9 bases fitting TRBD2. Per the germline V gene, CDR1 is MGHDK and CDR2 is SYGVNS. CDR3 length: 16 residues. V was pared by 7 bases and J by 5 bases, with 13 bases of the junction left unmatched. The CDR3 here is CASTQGSGGWGDTQYF. The CDR3 nucleotides read TGTGCCAGCACCCAGGGTAGCGGGGGTTGGGGAGATACGCAGTATTTT.

A few counts support this clonotype. The rearrangement uses TRBV6-2 or TRBV6-3 and TRBJ2-7, with TRBD2 matching 13 bases. This CDR3 has 17 residues. Germline lookup yields CDR1 MNHEY and CDR2 SVGEGT. V shed 9 bases, J shed 0 bases, and the junction held 11 bases outside the gene matches. Here the CDR3 reads CASQGLAGSPPSYEQYF. The CDR3 nucleotides are TGTGCCAGTCAGGGACTAGCGGGATCCCCTCCCTCCTACGAGCAGTACTTC.

This chain connects TRBV5-1 to TRBJ2-2; D might be TRBD1 (5 bases). Germline lookup yields CDR1 SGHRS and CDR2 YFSETQ. CDR3 length: 17 amino acids. Trimming shortened V by 2 bases and J by 0 bases, and 14 bases separated the two germline ends. The DNA for the CDR3 is TGCGCCAGCAGCTTATCTCCCAGGGCTGCGAACACCGGGGAGCTGTTTTTT. Encoded protein: CASSLSPRAANTGELFF.

The chain combines TRBV29-1 with TRBJ2-7; tentatively, D is TRBD1 (6 bases). V was clipped by 5 bases and J by 0 bases, with 11 bases between them. Germline loops: CDR1 SQVTM, CDR2 ANQGSEA. The CDR3 length is 13 residues. Written as DNA, the CDR3 is TGCAGCGTTTGCCGGGACAACTCCTACGAGCAGTACTTC. Encoded protein: CSVCRDNSYEQYF.

In this sample, this clonotype turned up many times. This chain uses TRBV10-3 with TRBJ2-1; 8 nucleotides match TRBD1. Germline V gives CDR1 ENHRY, CDR2 SYGVKD. The J segment lost 2 bases and the V segment lost 7 bases, leaving 4 bases of the junction unmatched. The CDR3 covers 14 residues. CDR3 coding DNA: TGTGCCATCAAGGGACAGGCGGCCTACAATGAGCAGTTCTTC. Protein sequence: CAIKGQAAYNEQFF.

This clonotype occurred a few times. The chain is built from TRBV27 and TRBJ1-1; D is ambiguous. Trimming left V 7 bases short and J 5 bases short, with 17 bases between. CDR3 length equals 14 residues. Germline assignment: CDR1 MNHEY and CDR2 SMNVEV (reference sequence). The CDR3 is CASIQAGRGTEAFF. CDR3 nucleotide sequence: TGTGCCAGCATCCAAGCGGGGAGAGGGACTGAAGCTTTCTTT.

This clonotype was recorded a few times. DNA of the CDR3: TGTGCCAGCAGTGAGGGGGACAGCTATGGCTACACCTTC. Its protein product is CASSEGDSYGYTF. The chain couples TRBV6-1 to TRBJ1-2; 7 bases match TRBD1. This CDR3 is built from 13 residues. V lost 3 bases to trimming and J lost 4 bases; unmatched junction nucleotides: 2. Germline V lookup: CDR1 MNHNS, CDR2 SASEGT.

The table lists this clonotype with many counts. The rearrangement uses TRBV20-1 and TRBJ1-1, with 8 nucleotides matching TRBD1. The junction had 3 bases not matched to a gene; V was cut back by 3 bases and J by 0 bases. From germline, CDR1 is DFQATT and CDR2 SNEGSKA (reference sequence). The CDR3 is made up of 14 amino acids. CDR3 DNA sequence: TGCAGTGCTAGGCAGGGGGCGATGAACACTGAAGCTTTCTTT. It encodes CSARQGAMNTEAFF.

The CDR3 here is CASSLAHPGLPGANVLTF. The CDR3 DNA sequence: TGCGCCAGCAGCTTGGCACACCCCGGGCTCCCTGGGGCCAACGTCCTGACTTTC. The rearrangement uses TRBV5-1 and TRBJ2-6, with D unresolved. Between the trimmed V and J ends, which lost 0 bases and 2 bases, there was a span of 15 bases. Looked up from germline, CDR1 is SGHRS and CDR2 is YFSETQ. The CDR3 is 18 residues long.

This clonotype turned up a few times. This sequence joins TRBV4-3 and TRBJ2-7; TRBD2 matches 9 bases. The junction had 7 bases not matched to a gene; V was cut back by 0 bases and J by 4 bases. CDR1 and CDR2 (germline): LGHNA, YSLEER. The CDR3 consists of 16 residues. The CDR3 protein is CASSQDLTSGKYEQYF. The CDR3 region has the DNA TGCGCCAGCAGCCAAGACCTGACTAGCGGAAAATACGAGCAGTACTTC.

This clonotype was detected only a few times. This chain connects TRBV27 to TRBJ2-7; D may be TRBD1 or TRBD2 (5 bases each). CDR3 size: 16 residues. The germline CDR1 and CDR2 sequences are MNHEY and SMNVEV (reference sequence). Trimming took off 4 bases at V and 4 bases at J, with 20 bases between the two ends. This CDR3 is CASSSRDPKDLYEQYF. The CDR3 DNA reads as TGTGCCAGCAGTTCAAGGGACCCTAAGGACCTATACGAGCAGTACTTC.

This chain connects TRBV11-2 to TRBJ2-7; 9 nucleotides agree with TRBD1. CDR3 length: 16 amino acids. Trimming cost V 4 bases and J 0 bases; bases outside gene matches: 7. Germline V gene lookup returns CDR1 SGHAT and CDR2 FQNNGV. The CDR3 sequence is CASSSGTGGLSYEQYF. DNA of the CDR3: TGTGCCAGCAGCTCGGGAACAGGGGGCCTCTCCTACGAGCAGTACTTC.

The CDR3 region has the DNA TGTGCCAGCAGCTTATATAATTTTGAGCAGTTCTTC. Protein sequence: CASSLYNFEQFF. This sequence joins TRBV7-2 and TRBJ2-1; D uncertain. CDR1 is SGHTA, CDR2 FQGNSA, per germline. V lost 2 bases and J lost 9, with 8 bases in between. The CDR3 runs to 12 residues.

This clonotype has only a few counts. The chain joins TRBV3-1 to TRBJ2-3; D possibly corresponds to TRBD1 (5 bases). Germline V gene lookup returns CDR1 LGHDT and CDR2 YNNKEL (reference sequence). V was pared by 1 base and J by 1 base, with 9 bases between. The CDR3 sequence is 15 residues long. The CDR3, as DNA: TGTGCCAGCAGCCAAGGCGGACACCGCACAGATACGCAGTATTTT. It translates to CASSQGGHRTDTQYF.

The CDR3 nucleotides are TGTGCCATCAGTCCCCGGACTAGCTTCTCCTACAATGAGCAGTTCTTC. Encoded protein: CAISPRTSFSYNEQFF. The chain uses TRBV10-3 and TRBJ2-1; 8 bases are shared with TRBD2. Trimming removed 5 bases from V and 0 bases from J; junction bases left unmatched: 6. From germline, CDR1 is ENHRY and CDR2 SYGVKD. This CDR3 region has 16 residues.

This clonotype appeared a few times. The V call is TRBV4-2, the J call TRBJ2-5; TRBD2 matches 7 bases. The CDR3 contains 16 residues. CDR1 and CDR2 from the germline V gene are LGHNA and YNFKEQ. V lost 0 bases to trimming and J lost 7 bases; unmatched junction nucleotides: 11. The CDR3 nucleotides are TGTGCCAGCAGCCAAGATTTGGGGACTACCTCAGGGACCCAGTACTTC. It codes for CASSQDLGTTSGTQYF.

This chain links TRBV5-4 with TRBJ2-5; 10 bases agree with TRBD2. V was pared by 3 bases and J by 6 bases, with 8 bases of the junction left unmatched. Looked up from germline, CDR1 is SGHNT and CDR2 is YYREEE (reference sequence). The CDR3 has 15 amino acids. CDR3 coding DNA: TGTGCCAGCAGCTCCACTAGCGGGACAGCTAAGACCCAGTACTTC. Translated: CASSSTSGTAKTQYF.

The gene calls are TRBV3-1 and TRBJ2-7; no clear D. Germline loops: CDR1 LGHDT, CDR2 YNNKEL (reference sequence). The CDR3 consists of 13 residues. Trimming removed 7 bases at V and 3 bases at J, with 13 bases between. CDR3: CASTLDGYYEQYF. The CDR3 coding sequence is TGTGCCAGCACCCTGGACGGATACTACGAGCAGTACTTC.